These 25 T cell receptor beta chains share one sample of origin, sequenced in a study of blood T cell repertoires in COVID-19. TCRdb keeps only in-frame clones here, not all; method: immunoSEQ multiplex PCR. The table lists about 70,000 clones, about 84% of them singletons. The specimen sequenced was peripheral blood. Receptor source: a woman aged 55-69 years with acute or convalescent COVID-19.

This clone turned up a few times. The rearrangement joins TRBV6-1 to TRBJ1-1; D is unclear. From germline, CDR1 is MNHNS and CDR2 SASEGT. V gave up 0 bases and J gave up 9 bases, with 8 bases separating them. The CDR3 covers 12 residues. The CDR3 DNA reads as TGTGCCAGCAGTGAAGCTGAGAAGAAAGCTTTCTTT. This codes for CASSEAEKKAFF.

The V and J genes are TRBV13 and TRBJ2-1; TRBD1 agrees at 8 bases. Germline V gene data show CDR1 as PRHDT and CDR2 as FYEKMQ (reference sequence). V shed 3 bases, J shed 10 bases, and the junction held 5 bases outside the gene matches. This CDR3 comprises 13 residues. The CDR3, as DNA: TGTGCCAGCAGCTTCACAGGGGGTAGAGAGCAGTTCTTC. Translating it yields CASSFTGGREQFF.

The CDR3 DNA reads TGTGCCAGCAGATACAGGGACAGGGGTCCAGCTTTCTTT. It is translated as CASRYRDRGPAFF. J is TRBJ1-1 and V is TRBV6-6, with 10 bases fitting TRBD1. CDR3 length: 13 residues. CDR1 is MNHNY, CDR2 SVGAGI, per germline (reference sequence). Trimming took 6 bases from V and 10 from J; bases not matched to a gene: 8.

The CDR3 spells CASSVNSNQPQHF. For the CDR3, the DNA is TGTGCCAGCAGTGTTAATAGCAATCAGCCCCAGCATTTT. The chain combines TRBV2 with TRBJ1-5; D remains unclear. Germline CDR1 reads SNHLY; CDR2 reads FYNNEI. The V gene lost 4 bases and the J gene lost 0 bases, with 4 bases spanning the gap. CDR3 length equals 13 residues. Variable domain in full (rest from reference TRBV2 and TRBJ1-5): EPEVTQTPSHQVTQMGQEVILRCVPISNHLYFYWYRQILGQKVEFLVSFYNNEISEKSEIFDDQFSVERPDGSNFTLKIRSTKLEDSAMYFCASSVNSNQPQHFGDGTRLSIL.

The chain is built from TRBV19 and TRBJ1-2; D is possibly TRBD1 (5 bases). With 3 bases removed from V and 4 bases from J, the gap between germline ends came to 12 bases. The V gene's germline CDR1 is LNHDA and CDR2 SQIVND (reference sequence). The CDR3 is made up of 14 amino acids. CDR3 bases: TGTGCCAGTAGTATGTACGGGGGGAGCTATGGCTACACCTTC. It translates to CASSMYGGSYGYTF.

This clone has only one observation. V and J are TRBV18 and TRBJ1-1; D possibly corresponds to TRBD1 (5 bases). Germline V gene data show CDR1 as KGHSH and CDR2 as LQKENI. The V and J ends lost 0 bases and 1 base respectively, with 12 bases between them. This CDR3 comprises 16 residues. DNA of the CDR3: TGTGCCAGCTCACCACCGACGGGGGGGTCGAACACTGAAGCTTTCTTT. Translated, it gives CASSPPTGGSNTEAFF.

V usage is TRBV5-5 and J usage is TRBJ1-1; 7 bases align to TRBD1. With 4 bases clipped from V and 4 bases from J, the junction kept 10 bases outside the gene matches. This CDR3 spans 15 amino acids. Germline assignment: CDR1 SGHKS and CDR2 YYEKEE (reference sequence). The CDR3 is CASSPPHRGATEAFF. The CDR3 DNA is TGTGCCAGCAGCCCCCCCCACAGGGGCGCCACTGAAGCTTTCTTT.

This chain connects TRBV6-5 to TRBJ2-1; 9 bases are a match to TRBD2. The CDR3 runs 14 residues. Germline CDR1 is MNHEY and CDR2 is SVGAGI. Trimming took 7 bases from V and 6 from J; bases not matched to a gene: 7. CDR3 sequence: CASKPSGISNEQFF. The CDR3 nucleotides are TGTGCCAGCAAACCTAGCGGGATAAGCAATGAGCAGTTCTTC.

The rearrangement uses TRBV7-2 and TRBJ1-1; 11 bases align to TRBD1. Germline loops: CDR1 SGHTA, CDR2 FQGNSA. Trimming removed 1 base from V and 3 bases from J; junction bases left unmatched: 7. This CDR3 comprises 17 residues. DNA of the CDR3: TGTGCCAGCAGCTTAGGACTGGGACAGGGGGGGGACACTGAAGCTTTCTTT. It encodes CASSLGLGQGGDTEAFF.

This clone occurred a few times. The chain couples TRBV5-1 to TRBJ2-3, with D unclear. The CDR3 runs to 15 residues. Germline CDR1 is SGHRS and CDR2 is YFSETQ. The ends were cut back, 4 bases at V and 4 bases at J, with 16 bases in the middle. The CDR3, as DNA: TGCGCCAGCAGCCCCCAGAACCGTCCTTCAGATACGCAGTATTTT. Translation gives CASSPQNRPSDTQYF.

This clone was seen a handful of times. The rearrangement links TRBV25-1 to TRBJ1-1; the D gene is possibly TRBD1 (6 bases). Germline-derived CDR1 and CDR2 are MGHDK and SYGVNS. Trimming removed 4 bases at V and 2 bases at J, with 11 bases between. This CDR3 contains 14 residues. CDR3 sequence reads: CASSGPTGNTEAFF. The CDR3 DNA is TGTGCCAGCAGTGGCCCGACAGGAAACACTGAAGCTTTCTTT.

The rearrangement uses TRBV12-3 or TRBV12-4 and TRBJ1-2; possible D gene TRBD1, 6 bases. Deletions cut 5 bases from V and 8 bases from J, with 15 bases between. CDR3 length equals 13 residues. The CDR3 bases are TGTGCCAGCAGTGACCGACAGGTCGACGGCTACACCTTC. Translation gives CASSDRQVDGYTF.

The chain employs TRBV7-9 and TRBJ2-5, with a possible D match to TRBD1 (6 bases). The CDR3 is 16 amino acids. Germline values: CDR1 SEHNR, CDR2 FQNEAQ (reference sequence). The V end was cut by 5 bases, the J end by 3 bases, with 19 bases between. Here the CDR3 DNA reads TGTGCCAGCAGCGAAGGGCCTAGGACAGAGAAAGAGACCCAGTACTTC. It yields the protein CASSEGPRTEKETQYF.

J is TRBJ2-7 and V is TRBV4-1; 9 bases map to TRBD1. Germline V gene sequence: CDR1 MGHRA, CDR2 YSYEKL. The CDR3 loop spans 18 amino acids. J gave up 1 base and V 1 base, and 11 bases lay outside the gene matches. CDR3 DNA: TGCGCCAGCAGCCAAGCACCCAAGATACAGGGGGCGTCCTACGAGCAGTACTTC. Its translation: CASSQAPKIQGASYEQYF.

The chain joins TRBV15 to TRBJ2-3, with 9 bases identical to TRBD1. This CDR3 region has 16 residues. Looked up from germline, CDR1 is LNHNV and CDR2 is YYDKDF (reference sequence). The trim removed 2 bases at V and 0 bases at J, leaving 3 bases unmatched. CDR3 bases: TGTGCCACCAGCAGATTGACAGGGGGTAGCACAGATACGCAGTATTTT. Translation gives CATSRLTGGSTDTQYF.

The rearrangement uses TRBV6-5 and TRBJ1-1, with D tentatively TRBD1 (5 bases). The CDR3 runs to 13 residues. V was cut by 6 bases and J by 2 bases, with 10 bases left in between. Germline V gene lookup returns CDR1 MNHEY and CDR2 SVGAGI. The CDR3 DNA reads as TGTGCCAGCAGACCGGACATAAACACTGAAGCTTTCTTT. This sequence encodes CASRPDINTEAFF.

This clone showed up just once. The V call is TRBV7-2, the J call TRBJ2-5; 9 bases are a match to TRBD2. The CDR3 covers 14 residues. From germline, CDR1 is SGHTA and CDR2 FQGNSA. V lost 5 bases and J lost 5; bases outside the gene matches: 6. CDR3 sequence reads: CASSGGGALETQYF. The CDR3 DNA reads TGTGCCAGCAGCGGCGGGGGGGCCCTGGAGACCCAGTACTTC.

The CDR3 is CASSSLDILRQSPLHF. The CDR3, as DNA: TGCGCCAGCAGCTCTTTGGACATCCTCCGCCAGTCACCCCTCCACTTT. The chain couples TRBV4-1 to TRBJ1-6; possible D gene TRBD1, 5 bases. Germline values: CDR1 MGHRA, CDR2 YSYEKL. V lost 5 bases and J lost 10, with 21 bases in between. This CDR3 has 16 residues.

The chain is built from TRBV5-5 and TRBJ1-5, with TRBD1 matching 8 bases. Germline CDR1 SGHKS, CDR2 YYEKEE (reference sequence). With V trimmed by 4 bases and J by 1 base, 4 bases remained unmatched. This CDR3 spans 15 amino acids. The CDR3 coding sequence is TGTGCCAGCAGCGCACACAGGGGGAGCAATCAGCCCCAGCATTTT. Translated: CASSAHRGSNQPQHF. Full variable domain (missing parts from reference TRBV5-5 and TRBJ1-5): DAGVTQSPTHLIKTRGQQVTLRCSPISGHKSVSWYQQVLGQGPQFIFQYYEKEERGRGNFPDRFSARQFPNYSSELNVNALLLGDSALYLCASSAHRGSNQPQHFGDGTRLSIL.

The V call is TRBV15, the J call TRBJ2-1; 10 bases align to TRBD2. Looked up from germline, CDR1 is LNHNV and CDR2 is YYDKDF (reference sequence). This CDR3 is 17 amino acids long. The trim removed 3 bases at V and 4 bases at J, leaving 9 bases unmatched. CDR3: CATSRDQLAGFYNEQFF. In nucleotides, the CDR3 is TGTGCCACCAGCAGGGACCAACTAGCGGGGTTTTACAATGAGCAGTTCTTC.

The chain is built from TRBV14 and TRBJ2-1; 7 nucleotides align to TRBD2. This CDR3 contains 13 residues. The V gene's germline CDR1 is SGHDN and CDR2 FVKESK. V lost 3 bases, J lost 15 bases, and 11 bases stayed unmatched. CDR3 coding DNA: TGTGCCAGCAGCCACCAGCGGGGCCGCGGCTTGTTCTTC. Its protein is CASSHQRGRGLFF.

The chain couples TRBV9 to TRBJ1-2; D possibly corresponds to TRBD1 (6 bases). CDR1 and CDR2 (germline): SGDLS, YYNGEE. Trimming shortened V by 3 bases and J by 8 bases, and 17 bases separated the two germline ends. The CDR3 length is 14 residues. CDR3 in DNA: TGTGCCAGCAGCGACGGGACAAAGCTTCTAGGCTACACCTTC. Residues: CASSDGTKLLGYTF.

This clone was detected only once. The chain couples TRBV27 to TRBJ2-1; TRBD2 aligns across 10 bases. With 5 bases clipped from V and 7 bases from J, the junction kept 14 bases outside the gene matches. The CDR3 covers 17 residues. Germline V gene sequence: CDR1 MNHEY, CDR2 SMNVEV (reference sequence). The CDR3 DNA sequence: TGTGCCAGCAGTGGCCTAGCGGGAGTGAGGAATCGGAATGAGCAGTTCTTC. This codes for CASSGLAGVRNRNEQFF.

The V call is TRBV7-9, the J call TRBJ2-3; 9 bases fit TRBD2. The CDR3 has 15 amino acids. The V gene's germline CDR1 is SEHNR and CDR2 FQNEAQ (reference sequence). J lost 2 bases, V lost 2 bases, and 2 bases had no gene match. The CDR3 nucleotides read TGTGCCAGCAGCTTAAAGCGGGAGGACACAGATACGCAGTATTTT. It is translated as CASSLKREDTDTQYF.

The V call is TRBV7-6, the J call TRBJ1-5, with no clear D. V shed 5 bases and J shed 1 base, with 15 bases lying between them. Germline CDR1 and CDR2: SGHVS and FNYEAQ. The CDR3 has 16 residues. CDR3 sequence: CASSLPRPASNQPQHF. In nucleotides, the CDR3 is TGTGCCAGCAGCCTGCCGAGGCCGGCGAGCAATCAGCCCCAGCATTTT.